The clone carrying this T cell receptor beta chain was found a few times. What it binds is not known. The entire patient cohort was treatment-naive prior to thyroid surgery. In the original workflow: A classifier of distant metastasis in papillary thyroid cancer was built from CDR3 differences (across clinicopathological groups). TCRdb recomputed clones from the PCR reads via MiXCR. In this record, the V and J calls reflect TCRdb's handling and not the investigators' own analysis. The data contain around 23,000 clones, roughly 22% of them singletons. The sample originates from a study of metastatic and nonmetastatic thyroid tumors. Study-wide context: Where malignant and benign thyroid patients were concerned, repertoires were compared across blood and tumor or nodule tissue.

CDR3 length equals 16 residues. Germline V gives CDR1 MNHNS, CDR2 SASEGT. Unmatched junction bases numbered 6, after V lost 1 base and J lost 6 bases. Overall study findings and caveats: In blood and tumor, TCR beta diversity was reportedly significantly higher in malignant thyroid tumors than in benign nodules.

Sequencing input: blood. The source of this sequence is a female donor with papillary thyroid cancer or a benign thyroid nodule (not recorded which). Some clones in this sample may be carry-over from other donors' samples. The gene calls are TRBV6-1 and TRBJ2-2; 9 nucleotides agree with TRBD1. The CDR3 is CASSEEYGTGPGELFF. The CDR3 DNA follows: TGTGCCAGCAGTGAAGAATACGGGACAGGGCCCGGGGAGCTGTTTTTT.